This T cell receptor beta chain was identified during a study of control samples from healthy donors and cancer patients. The CDR3 is made up of 20 amino acids. Germline V gives CDR1 SNHLY, CDR2 FYNNEI. V was pared by 5 bases and J by 3 bases, with 14 bases of the junction left unmatched. Assay used: immunoSEQ multiplex PCR; TCRdb lists only in-frame clones, some missing. The sample has some 140,000 clones, roughly 89% seen once. The source of this sequence is a man aged 25-40 years in good health. The material sequenced was blood. The V gene is TRBV2, the J gene TRBJ2-1; 15 bases are a match to TRBD2. The CDR3: CASSSPPGLAGGYYYNEQFF. DNA of the CDR3: TGTGCCAGCAGTTCGCCGCCGGGACTAGCGGGAGGCTATTACTACAATGAGCAGTTCTTC.